The sequence of this T cell receptor (beta chain) was determined in a study of T-cell reconstitution after alpha-beta-depleted transplantation in children. The CDR3 contains 12 residues. The germline V gene has CDR1 MNHNY and CDR2 SVGAGI (reference sequence). V dropped 7 bases and J dropped 6 bases, with 12 bases sitting between them. As it was prepared, the TCRbeta library received unique molecular identifiers. A single record per CDR3 protein comes from TCRdb applying MiXCR to the PCR reads. Found here are under 300,000 distinct CDR3 sequences, around 10% of them singletons; the top ten hold 23%. At least ten counts were recorded for this clonotype.

This clonotype originated in a male patient under 10 years old who had a stem cell transplant for chronic granulomatous disease, so the T cells may come from the graft donor. The V call is TRBV6-6, the J call TRBJ1-1; D possibly corresponds to TRBD1 (5 bases). Here the sequenced sample was peripheral blood, taken 180 days after TCRalphabeta/CD19-depleted stem cell transplant. CDR3: CASKLGGSEAFF. The CDR3 coding sequence is TGTGCCAGCAAACTCGGGGGGTCTGAAGCTTTCTTT.